A single sample gave rise to the 10 T cell receptor beta chains below, sequenced in a study of shared clonotypes between healthy human individuals. The method was immunoSEQ multiplex PCR; TCRdb's version includes in-frame clones alone and lacks a portion of them. This sample has approximately 2,300,000 clones; around 93% occur once, and the top ten carry about 0.36%. The sample comprised naive CD4+ T cells from PBMCs. Subset denoted: CD45RA+ positively selected. These receptors all come from a man aged 18 to 35 in good health. Some clones in this sample may be carry-over from other donors' samples.

This clone was detected only a few times. J is TRBJ1-5 and V is TRBV19, with D possibly TRBD1 on 6 matching bases. This CDR3 contains 17 residues. The germline V and J ends were trimmed by 3 bases and 0 bases, with 15 bases remaining between them. Germline CDR1 reads LNHDA; CDR2 reads SQIVND (reference sequence). CDR3 region: CASSIRWTVISNQPQHF. In nucleotides, the CDR3 is TGTGCCAGTAGTATCCGATGGACAGTAATTAGCAATCAGCCCCAGCATTTT.

The chain recombines TRBV6-4 with TRBJ2-1; D might be TRBD1 or TRBD2, each matching 5 bases. The CDR3 totals 13 residues. Germline V gene lookup returns CDR1 MRHNA and CDR2 SNTAGT. V gave up 2 bases and J gave up 8 bases, with 10 bases separating them. CDR3 residues: CASSDRGRDEQFF. The CDR3 coding sequence is TGTGCCAGCAGTGACAGGGGACGGGATGAGCAGTTCTTC.

This clone was recorded only once. The chain joins TRBV30 to TRBJ2-1; 7 bases agree with TRBD2. The CDR3 has 12 residues. CDR1 is GTSNPN and CDR2 is SVGIG in the germline V gene (reference sequence). J was trimmed by 8 bases and V by 4 bases; bases with no gene match: 5. For the CDR3, the DNA is TGTGCCTGGACCACCGGACTAGATGAGCAGTTCTTC. Translation gives CAWTTGLDEQFF.

V is TRBV7-2 and J is TRBJ2-2; tentative D call: TRBD2 (6 bases). CDR1 is SGHTA, CDR2 FQGNSA, per germline. Trimming removed 7 bases at V and 7 bases at J, with 13 bases between. CDR3 size: 13 residues. The CDR3 loop is CASMAGWSGELFF. CDR3 DNA: TGTGCCAGCATGGCGGGATGGAGCGGGGAGCTGTTTTTT.

The genes are TRBV6-1 and TRBJ1-1; no clear D gene. This CDR3 region has 11 residues. The germline V and J ends were trimmed by 6 bases and 3 bases, with 5 bases remaining between them. Germline loops: CDR1 MNHNS, CDR2 SASEGT. CDR3 in DNA: TGTGCCAGCAGCCGGGACACTGAAGCTTTCTTT. It is translated as CASSRDTEAFF.

The rearrangement links TRBV2 to TRBJ1-5; the D gene is possibly TRBD1 (6 bases). Germline CDR1 is SNHLY and CDR2 is FYNNEI. The CDR3 sequence is 14 residues long. V dropped 6 bases and J dropped 5 bases, with 14 bases sitting between them. CDR3 DNA sequence: TGTGCCAGCAGCCGGGACAAGAATTATCAGCCCCAGCATTTT. The encoded protein is CASSRDKNYQPQHF. The whole variable domain, remainder taken from reference TRBV2 and TRBJ1-5, is EPEVTQTPSHQVTQMGQEVILRCVPISNHLYFYWYRQILGQKVEFLVSFYNNEISEKSEIFDDQFSVERPDGSNFTLKIRSTKLEDSAMYFCASSRDKNYQPQHFGDGTRLSIL.

The chain carries TRBV4-1 and TRBJ2-2, with D perhaps matching TRBD1 or TRBD2 (5 bases each). In germline, CDR1 is MGHRA, CDR2 YSYEKL. The CDR3 spans 17 residues. Trimming removed 4 bases at V and 3 bases at J, with 18 bases between. The chain's CDR3 is CASSREGRTPDTGELFF. In DNA, the CDR3 is TGCGCCAGCAGCCGAGAGGGACGGACTCCGGACACCGGGGAGCTGTTTTTT.

This clone was seen just once. The chain uses TRBV4-3 and TRBJ2-7, with D possibly TRBD2 on 6 matching bases. Germline-derived CDR1 and CDR2 are LGHNA and YSLEER. This CDR3 has 13 amino acids. V gave up 5 bases and J gave up 5 bases, with 13 bases separating them. In DNA, the CDR3 is TGCGCCAGCAGCTGGGAGGACGGGGACGAGCAGTACTTC. Translated, it gives CASSWEDGDEQYF.

The J gene is TRBJ2-7, the V gene TRBV7-8; TRBD2 matches at 12 bases. Germline loops: CDR1 SGHVS, CDR2 FQNEAQ. The ends lost 5 bases at V and 3 bases at J; junction bases unmatched: 8. The CDR3 spans 16 residues. In DNA, the CDR3 is TGTGCCAGCAGCCAGGGCGGACTAGCGGGAATCTACGAGCAGTACTTC. It encodes CASSQGGLAGIYEQYF.

The chain carries TRBV20-1 and TRBJ2-3; the D is unclear. V dropped 8 bases and J dropped 5 bases, with 11 bases sitting between them. This CDR3 comprises 11 residues. Germline-derived CDR1 and CDR2 are DFQATT and SNEGSKA (reference sequence). In nucleotides, the CDR3 is TGCAGTCCTGCCGGAGTAGATACGCAGTATTTT. This translates into CSPAGVDTQYF.